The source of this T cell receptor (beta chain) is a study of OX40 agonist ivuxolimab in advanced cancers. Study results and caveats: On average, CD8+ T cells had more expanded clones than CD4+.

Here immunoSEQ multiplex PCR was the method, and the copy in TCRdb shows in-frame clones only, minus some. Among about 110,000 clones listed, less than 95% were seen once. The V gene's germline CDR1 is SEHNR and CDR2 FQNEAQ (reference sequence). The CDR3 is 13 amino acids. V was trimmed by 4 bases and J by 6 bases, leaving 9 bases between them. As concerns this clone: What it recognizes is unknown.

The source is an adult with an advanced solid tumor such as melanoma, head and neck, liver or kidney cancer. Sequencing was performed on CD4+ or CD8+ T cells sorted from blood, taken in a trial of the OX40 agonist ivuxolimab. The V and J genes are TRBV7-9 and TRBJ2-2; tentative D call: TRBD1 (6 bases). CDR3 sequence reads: CASSYGQPGELFF. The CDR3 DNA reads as TGTGCCAGCAGCTATGGACAGCCCGGGGAGCTGTTTTTT.